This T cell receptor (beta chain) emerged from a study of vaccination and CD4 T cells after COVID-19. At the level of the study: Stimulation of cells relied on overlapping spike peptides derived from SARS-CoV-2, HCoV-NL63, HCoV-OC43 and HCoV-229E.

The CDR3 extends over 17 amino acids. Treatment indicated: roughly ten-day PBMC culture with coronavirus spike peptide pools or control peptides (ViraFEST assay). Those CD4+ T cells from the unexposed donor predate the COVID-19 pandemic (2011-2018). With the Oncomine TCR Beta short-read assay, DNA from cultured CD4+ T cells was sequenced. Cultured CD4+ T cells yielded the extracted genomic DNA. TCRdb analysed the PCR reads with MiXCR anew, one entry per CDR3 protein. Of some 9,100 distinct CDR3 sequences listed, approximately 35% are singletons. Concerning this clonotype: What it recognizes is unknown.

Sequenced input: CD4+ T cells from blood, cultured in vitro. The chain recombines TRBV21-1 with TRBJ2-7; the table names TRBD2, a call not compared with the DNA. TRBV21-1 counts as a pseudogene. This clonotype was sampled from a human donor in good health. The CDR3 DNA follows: TGTGCCAGCAGAAACAAGCGGGCCCAGACGAGCTCCTACGAGCAGTACTTC. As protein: CASRNKRAQTSSYEQYF.